This T cell receptor (beta chain) appears in the sequencing data of a study of blood T cell repertoires in COVID-19. Measured with immunoSEQ multiplex PCR; TCRdb has only the in-frame clones, and not every one. Here the sample spans more than 150,000 clones, 75% to 90% being singletons. The V gene's germline CDR1 is SGDLS and CDR2 YYNGEE. The V gene lost 2 bases and the J gene lost 5 bases, with 10 bases spanning the gap. CDR3 length: 13 residues. The chain has TRBV9 and TRBJ2-5; TRBD1 might be the D (5 bases). The sequence came from a man aged 35-49 years with acute or convalescent COVID-19. The source material was peripheral blood. The CDR3 nucleotides read TGTGCCAGCAGCGTTCAGGGAATTGAGACCCAGTACTTC. Translation gives CASSVQGIETQYF.